Listed below are T cell receptor beta chains from one sample, sequenced in a study of cytomegalovirus exposure and HLA in healthy donors. The data were produced by immunoSEQ multiplex PCR, yet TCRdb's version contains in-frame clones alone and is incomplete. The listing contains tens of thousands of clones. Sequences were obtained from PBMCs. The receptors stem from a girl aged 10-17 years in good health and CMV-seropositive. Both conserved end residues are part of each CDR3. Each record gives: V gene, D gene, J gene, CDR3 protein, CDR3 DNA. The D gene is left open where the match is weak.

TRBV4-2	TRBD2	TRBJ2-3	CASSQVGAWTSGAPDTQYF	TGTGCCAGCAGCCAAGTGGGGGCCTGGACTAGCGGGGCCCCGGATACGCAGTATTTT
TRBV5-6	TRBD2	TRBJ2-5	CASSFDTGGQETQYF	TGTGCCAGCAGCTTCGACACGGGGGGGCAAGAGACCCAGTACTTC
TRBV5-6	.	TRBJ2-3	CASSLGGYGPDTQYF	TGTGCCAGCAGCTTGGGAGGATATGGTCCAGATACGCAGTATTTT
TRBV4-3	TRBD1	TRBJ2-5	CASSQDGVGQGAGETQYF	TGCGCCAGCAGCCAAGATGGGGTGGGCCAGGGGGCAGGAGAGACCCAGTACTTC
TRBV4-3	TRBD1	TRBJ2-3	CASSQRRWGTASTDTQYF	TGCGCCAGCAGCCAACGCCGCTGGGGGACAGCTAGCACAGATACGCAGTATTTT
TRBV27	.	TRBJ1-2	CASSPDRPSWGGYGYTF	TGTGCCAGCTCCCCCGACAGACCCTCTTGGGGTGGCTATGGCTACACCTTC
TRBV10-3	TRBD1	TRBJ2-2	CAISPGTDNTGELFF	TGTGCCATCAGTCCCGGGACAGACAACACCGGGGAGCTGTTTTTT
TRBV7-6	.	TRBJ2-6	CASSPTQGNNLGANVLTF	TGTGCCAGCAGCCCAACCCAGGGGAACAACTTAGGGGCCAACGTCCTGACTTTC
TRBV2	.	TRBJ1-2	CAGRGDYGYTF	TGTGCCGGCCGGGGAGACTATGGCTACACCTTC
TRBV18	TRBD1	TRBJ2-7	CASSSTGTAFYEQYF	TGTGCCAGCTCATCAACCGGGACAGCCTTCTACGAGCAGTACTTC
TRBV11-2	.	TRBJ1-6	CASSGNEGVIHF	TGTGCCAGCAGCGGAAATGAAGGGGTAATCCACTTT